The T cell receptor beta chain under discussion was sequenced for a study of T cell responses to AZD1222 COVID-19 vaccine. Germline CDR1 is KGHDR and CDR2 is SFDVKD. This CDR3 region has 14 residues. Trimming shortened V by 1 base and J by 6 bases, and 10 bases separated the two germline ends. Some clones are missing from TCRdb's copy, which holds only in-frame ones; the method was immunoSEQ multiplex PCR. Of approximately 170,000 clones in the sample, approximately 90% were seen once. The source was peripheral blood, collected on day 0 of AZD1222 vaccination. The chain joins TRBV24-1 to TRBJ2-3; D is uncertain. This TCR was sampled from an adult in good health. The CDR3 coding sequence is TGTGCCACCAGTGATTTAGGCGGAAACGATACGCAGTATTTT. Residues: CATSDLGGNDTQYF.